This record covers a single T cell receptor beta chain. The data derive from a study of technical replicates of blood from a handful of donors. TCRdb keeps only in-frame clones here, not all; method: immunoSEQ multiplex PCR. The table includes about 100,000 clones, almost 96% detected once. V trimming: 1 base; J trimming: 4 bases; junction bases outside the gene matches: 9. CDR1 is MGHRA, CDR2 YSYEKL, per germline. This CDR3 spans 16 amino acids. This chain uses TRBV4-1 with TRBJ2-5; 7 nucleotides match TRBD2. Sequencing used T cells isolated from PBMCs. This TCR derives from a human donor in good health. The CDR3 coding sequence is TGCGCCAGCAGCCAAGGGGGGGGAGGGCCTTCAGAGACCCAGTACTTC. Translating gives CASSQGGGGPSETQYF.